The 26 T cell receptor beta chains given below trace back to one sample, sequenced in a study of blood T cell repertoires in COVID-19. Assay: immunoSEQ multiplex PCR; the TCRdb copy retains only in-frame clones and omits some. The sample includes approximately 240,000 clones, approximately 82% of them seen just once. Input material: peripheral blood. The receptors shown here come from a woman aged 80 or older with active or convalescent COVID-19.

The CDR3 loop is CASSLMRGFGNSPLHF. CDR3 nucleotide sequence: TGTGCCAGCAGCTTAATGAGAGGGTTTGGCAATTCACCCCTCCACTTT. This chain links TRBV7-2 with TRBJ1-6; D call uncertain. This CDR3 contains 16 residues. Germline CDR1 SGHTA, CDR2 FQGNSA. V lost 2 bases and J 7 bases, leaving 15 bases between the germline ends.

The chain combines TRBV19 with TRBJ1-5; 9 bases agree with TRBD1. V shed 6 bases, J shed 3 bases, and the junction held 6 bases outside the gene matches. The CDR3 is made up of 15 amino acids. Germline V gives CDR1 LNHDA, CDR2 SQIVND (reference sequence). The CDR3 here is CASRADRGPNQPQHF. The CDR3 DNA follows: TGTGCCAGTAGGGCGGACAGGGGCCCCAATCAGCCCCAGCATTTT.

V usage is TRBV5-1 and J usage is TRBJ1-4, with a tentative D call TRBD1 (6 bases). This CDR3 spans 15 amino acids. Between the trimmed V and J ends, which lost 0 bases and 7 bases, there was a span of 13 bases. Germline CDR1 and CDR2: SGHRS and YFSETQ. CDR3: CASSLEGGRTEKLFF. CDR3 bases: TGCGCCAGCAGCTTGGAGGGGGGGCGCACTGAAAAACTGTTTTTT.

This chain links TRBV11-2 with TRBJ2-7, with TRBD1 identical over 11 bases. This CDR3 is built from 17 residues. CDR1 and CDR2 (germline): SGHAT, FQNNGV. With V trimmed by 4 bases and J by 5 bases, 13 bases remained unmatched. The DNA for the CDR3 is TGTGCCAGCAGCTCATTAAAACCGGGACAGGGGGTCCACGAGCAGTACTTC. It codes for CASSSLKPGQGVHEQYF.

The chain joins TRBV28 to TRBJ2-1; 12 bases agree with TRBD2. After removal of 6 bases from V and 8 bases from J, the junction contained 17 bases not matched to a gene. The CDR3 spans 18 residues. Germline V gene data show CDR1 as MDHEN and CDR2 as SYDVKM. CDR3 coding DNA: TGTGCCAGCAGCGGGAACTTCAGACTAGCGGGAGTCCATGATGAGCAGTTCTTC. This translates into CASSGNFRLAGVHDEQFF. Combining the CDR3 with reference TRBV28 and TRBJ2-1 gives the whole variable domain DVKVTQSSRYLVKRTGEKVFLECVQDMDHENMFWYRQDPGLGLRLIYFSYDVKMKEKGDIPEGYSVSREKKERFSLILESASTNQTSMYLCASSGNFRLAGVHDEQFFGPGTRLTVL.

The CDR3, as DNA: TGCGCCAGCAGCCTCCTACAAGAGACCCAGTACTTC. Its translation: CASSLLQETQYF. This chain connects TRBV5-1 to TRBJ2-5; no clear D gene. Germline-derived CDR1 and CDR2 are SGHRS and YFSETQ. This CDR3 is built from 12 residues. V was pared by 4 bases and J by 2 bases, with 6 bases between.

This chain connects TRBV19 to TRBJ1-2; 7 nucleotides align to TRBD1. The germline V gene encodes CDR1 LNHDA and CDR2 SQIVND (reference sequence). Germline trimming cut 5 bases from V and 8 bases from J; bases unmatched to any gene: 8. The CDR3 sequence is 13 residues long. In DNA, the CDR3 is TGTGCCAGTAGTCCAAGGGGGCGATCCGGCTACACCTTC. Residues: CASSPRGRSGYTF. The full variable domain, rest sourced from reference TRBV19 and TRBJ1-2, is DGGITQSPKYLFRKEGQNVTLSCEQNLNHDAMYWYRQDPGQGLRLIYYSQIVNDFQKGDIAEGYSVSREKKESFPLTVTSAQKNPTAFYLCASSPRGRSGYTFGSGTRLTVV.

In this sample, this clone turned up once. The chain joins TRBV3-1 (or the pseudogene TRBV3-2) to TRBJ2-1; a weak D match, TRBD1 (5 bases). Trimming removed 6 bases at V and 0 bases at J, with 15 bases between. This CDR3 has 16 residues. From germline, CDR1 is LGHDT and CDR2 YNNKEL (reference sequence). Here the CDR3 reads CASSLGAQSSYNEQFF. CDR3 nucleotides: TGTGCCAGCAGTTTAGGGGCCCAAAGCTCCTACAATGAGCAGTTCTTC.

The rearrangement joins TRBV5-1 to TRBJ2-7, with TRBD2 identical over 9 bases. Trimming took 1 base from V and 1 from J; bases not matched to a gene: 3. CDR3 length: 15 residues. The germline V gene has CDR1 SGHRS and CDR2 YFSETQ. The CDR3 loop reads CASSLRLAGSYEQYF. Written as DNA, the CDR3 is TGCGCCAGCAGCTTGAGGCTAGCGGGATCCTACGAGCAGTACTTC.

The DNA of the CDR3 is TGTGCCAGTAGTATAGTAACAGGTGAGCAGTTCTTC. Its protein is CASSIVTGEQFF. V is TRBV19 and J is TRBJ2-1; TRBD1 is a possible D gene (5 bases). With 1 base removed from V and 9 bases from J, the gap between germline ends came to 7 bases. Looked up from germline, CDR1 is LNHDA and CDR2 is SQIVND (reference sequence). The CDR3 loop spans 12 amino acids. Using reference TRBV19 and TRBJ2-1 for the parts outside the CDR3, the full variable domain is DGGITQSPKYLFRKEGQNVTLSCEQNLNHDAMYWYRQDPGQGLRLIYYSQIVNDFQKGDIAEGYSVSREKKESFPLTVTSAQKNPTAFYLCASSIVTGEQFFGPGTRLTVL.

The chain carries TRBV10-3 and TRBJ2-4; 9 bases align to TRBD1. CDR3 size: 16 residues. Trimming cost V 3 bases and J 0 bases; bases outside gene matches: 3. Germline CDR1 and CDR2: ENHRY and SYGVKD. CDR3 protein: CAISETGGLAKNIQYF. The DNA for the CDR3 is TGTGCCATCAGTGAAACAGGGGGCCTAGCCAAAAACATTCAGTACTTC.

There are a few counts of this clone. The chain carries TRBV11-2 and TRBJ2-1, with TRBD2 matching over 7 bases. Trimming took 3 bases from V and 8 from J; bases not matched to a gene: 13. CDR3 length: 16 amino acids. Germline V gene sequence: CDR1 SGHAT, CDR2 FQNNGV. This CDR3 reads CASSFLGGSGPHEQFF. The CDR3, as DNA: TGTGCCAGCAGCTTTTTAGGCGGGAGTGGGCCCCATGAGCAGTTCTTC. The full variable domain, completed using reference TRBV11-2 and TRBJ2-1, is EAGVAQSPRYKIIEKRQSVAFWCNPISGHATLYWYQQILGQGPKLLIQFQNNGVVDDSQLPKDRFSAERLKGVDSTLKIQPAKLEDSAVYLCASSFLGGSGPHEQFFGPGTRLTVL.

The chain uses TRBV28 and TRBJ2-3, with 8 nucleotides matching TRBD2. V shed 6 bases and J 6 bases; nucleotides not matched to a gene: 11. Looked up from germline, CDR1 is MDHEN and CDR2 is SYDVKM. The CDR3 is 15 residues long. CDR3: CASRGLGLGTDTQYF. The CDR3 region has the DNA TGTGCCAGCAGGGGCCTGGGACTAGGAACCGATACGCAGTATTTT. The entire variable domain, with the rest obtained from reference TRBV28 and TRBJ2-3, is as follows: DVKVTQSSRYLVKRTGEKVFLECVQDMDHENMFWYRQDPGLGLRLIYFSYDVKMKEKGDIPEGYSVSREKKERFSLILESASTNQTSMYLCASRGLGLGTDTQYFGPGTRLTVL.

This sequence joins TRBV10-3 and TRBJ2-1; TRBD2 aligns across 11 bases. Trimming at V came to 3 bases and at J to 7 bases, leaving 8 bases not matched to a gene. This CDR3 comprises 16 residues. The V gene's germline CDR1 is ENHRY and CDR2 SYGVKD. The CDR3 nucleotides are TGTGCCATCAGTGACCATACTAGCGGGAGTCGGAATGAGCAGTTCTTC. Translation gives CAISDHTSGSRNEQFF.

V usage is TRBV19 and J usage is TRBJ2-1; a possible D gene is TRBD1 (6 bases). From germline, CDR1 is LNHDA and CDR2 SQIVND (reference sequence). Trimming removed 9 bases from V and 0 bases from J, with 21 bases in between. The CDR3 loop spans 17 amino acids. The CDR3 is CARMFSRTARSYNEQFF. In DNA form, the CDR3 reads TGTGCCAGAATGTTTAGCCGGACAGCCCGCTCCTACAATGAGCAGTTCTTC.

This clone showed up just a few times. The chain recombines TRBV6-2 or TRBV6-3 with TRBJ1-1; D remains unclear. CDR3 length: 14 residues. CDR1 is MNHEY, CDR2 SVGEGT, per germline. V gave up 4 bases and J gave up 1 base, with 10 bases separating them. CDR3 DNA sequence: TGTGCCAGCAGTTTGTTACAGCCGAACACTGAAGCTTTCTTT. Translating it yields CASSLLQPNTEAFF.

The chain employs TRBV10-3 and TRBJ2-1, with 7 bases that match TRBD2. This CDR3 is built from 17 residues. Germline assignment: CDR1 ENHRY and CDR2 SYGVKD. V gave up 0 bases and J gave up 7 bases; unmatched junction bases: 12. CDR3 in amino acids: CAISESLLAGQGNEQFF. CDR3 sequence (DNA): TGTGCCATCAGTGAGTCTCTATTAGCGGGTCAAGGGAATGAGCAGTTCTTC.

This chain uses TRBV27 with TRBJ1-1, with a possible D match to TRBD1 (5 bases). The CDR3 sequence is 12 residues long. With 3 bases removed from V and 8 bases from J, the gap between germline ends came to 10 bases. Germline lookup yields CDR1 MNHEY and CDR2 SMNVEV (reference sequence). CDR3 protein: CASSFRGGEAFF. CDR3 nucleotide sequence: TGTGCCAGCAGTTTTCGGGGGGGGGAAGCTTTCTTT.

Notes on this clone: One end of the junction is discordant with germline, which a read error may explain. The V gene is TRBV5-1, the J gene TRBJ1-1; D not resolved. In germline, CDR1 is SGHRS, CDR2 YFSETQ. The CDR3 runs to 16 residues. CDR3 sequence (DNA): TGCGCCAGCAGCGCATCCCGAGGGTACGGGAACGCTGAAGCTTTCTTT. This translates into CASSASRGYGNAEAFF.

This chain joins TRBV5-1 and TRBJ2-5, with D hard to call. The germline V gene encodes CDR1 SGHRS and CDR2 YFSETQ. Trimming stripped 3 bases from V and 5 bases from J, with 8 bases between. CDR3 length equals 12 residues. The CDR3: CASSSSFETQYF. The CDR3, as DNA: TGCGCCAGCAGCTCTTCCTTTGAGACCCAGTACTTC.

This chain links TRBV3-1 (or the pseudogene TRBV3-2) with TRBJ1-4; TRBD1 might be the D (5 bases). V shed 3 bases and J shed 4 bases, with 12 bases lying between them. The CDR3 spans 15 residues. The germline CDR1 and CDR2 sequences are LGHDT and YNNKEL (reference sequence). The CDR3 DNA reads as TGTGCCAGCAGCCAGAACGGGGACTATAATGAAAAACTGTTTTTT. It yields the protein CASSQNGDYNEKLFF.

CDR3 sequence (DNA): TGTGCCAGCAGCCGTACCTCGCTTTACAGGGGGCGCTCCTCCCTTGATGGCTACACCTTC. It codes for CASSRTSLYRGRSSLDGYTF. The rearrangement uses TRBV28 and TRBJ1-2; 9 bases are a match to TRBD1. V gave up 6 bases and J gave up 6 bases; unmatched junction bases: 26. From germline, CDR1 is MDHEN and CDR2 SYDVKM. The CDR3 has 20 amino acids.

The CDR3 region has the DNA TGTGCCAGCAGCTTGGACCCGCTACAGACTAGTACCGAAGCTTTCTTT. Its protein product is CASSLDPLQTSTEAFF. V usage is TRBV5-4 and J usage is TRBJ1-1; D unclear. The CDR3 extends over 16 amino acids. Germline values: CDR1 SGHNT, CDR2 YYREEE (reference sequence). V lost 0 bases to trimming and J lost 8 bases, with 20 bases between them.

The rearrangement links TRBV30 to TRBJ1-5; TRBD1 might be the D (5 bases). The CDR3 is 14 residues long. V was trimmed by 5 bases and J by 0 bases, leaving 11 bases between them. Germline CDR1 is GTSNPN and CDR2 is SVGIG (reference sequence). CDR3 coding DNA: TGTGCCTGGGGTGGGGCAGTTAGCAATCAGCCCCAGCATTTT. Its translation: CAWGGAVSNQPQHF.

The chain couples TRBV3-1 (or the pseudogene TRBV3-2) to TRBJ1-6; D possibly corresponds to TRBD1 (6 bases). Germline CDR1 is LGHDT and CDR2 is YNNKEL (reference sequence). V lost 4 bases and J 7 bases, leaving 14 bases between the germline ends. The CDR3 length is 15 residues. This CDR3 is CASSPSGGRNSPLHF. DNA for the CDR3: TGTGCCAGCAGCCCTTCGGGGGGGCGAAATTCACCCCTCCACTTT.

For this clone: The junction does not match germline at one end; this may be a read error. This sequence joins TRBV5-1 and TRBJ2-5, with 8 positions matching TRBD2. In germline, CDR1 is SGHRS, CDR2 YFSETQ. CDR3 length equals 14 residues. CDR3 sequence (DNA): TGCGCCAGCAGCTTGGCTAGGGGAAGCGGGAGTCATCACTTC. Translating it yields CASSLARGSGSHHF.